This T cell receptor (beta chain) was sequenced during a study of blood T cell repertoires in COVID-19 (dated by TCRdb to 2018 to 2020). Regarding the study in general: The collaborator samples originated in the United States, Italy and Spain and spanned the acute and convalescent phases of COVID-19. Where available, HLA class I and class II types were taken from metadata supplied by the sample provider and were not determined by assay-based typing. The samples were drawn from the first 160 participants of the ongoing ImmuneRACE study and from roughly 1,300 subjects provided by 6 global collaborators. The material from the prospective study consisted of cDNA or gDNA derived from T cells, B-cell-depleted T cells, or PBMCs. Sample metadata almost always included a de-identified subject ID, COVID-19 status, age in years and sex. The repertoires were released in a freely available public database meant as a resource for research on the immune response to SARS-CoV-2. The dataset comprised deeply sampled blood TCRbeta repertoires from subjects exposed to, actively infected with, or recovered from COVID-19. Overall results and qualifications from the work: The quantity of clinical and demographic metadata differed by source and by participant and was supplied without curation.

The collaborating institutions used their own protocols to collect whole blood in K2EDTA tubes. For TCRbeta analysis, collaborators shipped samples in one of three forms: frozen whole blood, isolated PBMCs, or DNA extracted from either of those sample types. According to the germline V gene (reference sequence), CDR1 reads SEHNR and CDR2 reads FQNEAQ. The junction shows trimming of 4 bases on V and 5 bases on J, plus 12 bases between the germline ends. There are 14 amino acids in the CDR3, from cysteine to phenylalanine inclusive. Here the CDR3 DNA is all that survives: 42 bases in frame from base 1. Regarding this clone: There is no known antigen for this receptor. There are no base qualities to consult, and no much larger clone falls within one base.

TCRbeta CDR3 regions were amplified from genomic DNA using the immunoSEQ Assay, a bias-controlled multiplex PCR. In the original analysis: The number of nucleated cells in each sample was estimated from the amplification of reference gene primers within the assay. To quantify the absolute abundance of each unique TCRbeta CDR3 rearrangement, sequence reads were collapsed and filtered. For each sample, productive Simpson clonality was calculated by taking the square root of Simpson's diversity index across productive rearrangements. TCRdb took over this immuneACCESS table, retaining in-frame rearrangements with V and J assigned. Such tables are incomplete; in checked studies, under half of the missing clones stem from an unresolved V gene, and the remainder is unexplained. The DNA gave D and trimming, while V, J and clone size come from that table. The sample table holds around 230,000 clones, of which over 80% were seen once. The top ten constitute around 2.6% of the sample.

Input material: peripheral blood. The sequence joins TRBV7-9 to TRBJ1-5; the D region possibly corresponds to TRBD1 (5 bases align). The source is a woman in her seventies with active or convalescent COVID-19. This receptor carries the CDR3 CASSSSSGDQPQHF. Here is the DNA: TGTGCCAGCAGCTCAAGTTCGGGGGATCAGCCCCAGCATTTT.